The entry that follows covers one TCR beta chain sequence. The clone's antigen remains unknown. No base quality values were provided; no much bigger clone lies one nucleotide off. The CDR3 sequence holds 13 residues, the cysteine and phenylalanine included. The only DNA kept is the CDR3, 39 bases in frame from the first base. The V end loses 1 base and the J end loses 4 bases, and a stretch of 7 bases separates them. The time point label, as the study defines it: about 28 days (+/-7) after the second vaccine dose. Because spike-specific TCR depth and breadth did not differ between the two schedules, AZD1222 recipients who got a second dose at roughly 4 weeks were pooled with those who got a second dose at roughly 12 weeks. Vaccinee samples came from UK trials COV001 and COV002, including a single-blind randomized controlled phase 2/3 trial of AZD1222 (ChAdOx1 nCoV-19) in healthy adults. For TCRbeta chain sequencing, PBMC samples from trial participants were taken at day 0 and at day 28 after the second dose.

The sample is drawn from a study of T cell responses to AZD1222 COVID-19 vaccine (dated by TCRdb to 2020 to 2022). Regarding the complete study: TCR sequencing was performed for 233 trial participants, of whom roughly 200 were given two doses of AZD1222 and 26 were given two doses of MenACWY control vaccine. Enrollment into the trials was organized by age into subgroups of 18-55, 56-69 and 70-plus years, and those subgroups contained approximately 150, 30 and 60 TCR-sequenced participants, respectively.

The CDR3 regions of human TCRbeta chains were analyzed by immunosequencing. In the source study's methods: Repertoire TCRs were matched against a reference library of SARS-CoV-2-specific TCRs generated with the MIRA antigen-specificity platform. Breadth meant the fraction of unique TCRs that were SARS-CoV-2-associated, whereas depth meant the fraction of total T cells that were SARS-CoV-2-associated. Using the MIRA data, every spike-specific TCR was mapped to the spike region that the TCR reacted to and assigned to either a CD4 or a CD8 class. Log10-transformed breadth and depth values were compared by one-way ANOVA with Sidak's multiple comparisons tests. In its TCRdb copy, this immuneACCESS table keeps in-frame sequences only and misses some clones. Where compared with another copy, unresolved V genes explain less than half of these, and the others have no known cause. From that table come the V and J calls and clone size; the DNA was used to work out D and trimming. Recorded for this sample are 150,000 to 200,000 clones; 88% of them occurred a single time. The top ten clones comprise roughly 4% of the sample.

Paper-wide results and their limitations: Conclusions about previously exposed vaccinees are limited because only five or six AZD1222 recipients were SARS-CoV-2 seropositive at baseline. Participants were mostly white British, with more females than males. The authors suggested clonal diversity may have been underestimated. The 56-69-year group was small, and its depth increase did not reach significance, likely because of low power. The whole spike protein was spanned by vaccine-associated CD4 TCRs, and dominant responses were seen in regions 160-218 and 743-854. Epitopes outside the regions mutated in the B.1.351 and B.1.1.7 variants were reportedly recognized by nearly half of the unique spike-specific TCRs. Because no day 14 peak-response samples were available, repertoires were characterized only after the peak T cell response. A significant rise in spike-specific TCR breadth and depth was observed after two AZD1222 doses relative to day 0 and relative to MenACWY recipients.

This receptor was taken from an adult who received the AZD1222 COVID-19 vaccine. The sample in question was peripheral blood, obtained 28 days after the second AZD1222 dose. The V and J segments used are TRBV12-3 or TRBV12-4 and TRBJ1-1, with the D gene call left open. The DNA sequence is TGTGCCAGCAGTTTAGGTCATGTCACTGAAGCTTTCTTT. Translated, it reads CASSLGHVTEAFF.